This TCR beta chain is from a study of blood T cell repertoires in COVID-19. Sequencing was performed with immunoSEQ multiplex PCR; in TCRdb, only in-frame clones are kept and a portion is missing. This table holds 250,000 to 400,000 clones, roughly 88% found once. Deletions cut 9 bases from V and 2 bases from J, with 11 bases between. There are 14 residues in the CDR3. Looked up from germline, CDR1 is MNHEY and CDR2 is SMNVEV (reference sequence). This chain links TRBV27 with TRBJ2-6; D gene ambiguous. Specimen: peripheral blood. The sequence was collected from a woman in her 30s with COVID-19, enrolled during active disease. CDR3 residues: CASLSFTGANVLTF. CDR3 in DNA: TGTGCCAGTCTCAGTTTTACTGGGGCCAACGTCCTGACTTTC.